The clone carrying this T cell receptor (beta chain) was seen once. Trimming took 6 bases from V and 1 from J, leaving 14 bases between them. The germline gives CDR1 SGHVS, CDR2 FQNEAQ. This CDR3 contains 15 residues. This entry comes from a study of CD8+CD57+ T cells in acquired aplastic anemia. Genomic DNA templated the TCR beta VDJ and CDR3 profiling. TCRdb itself ran the reads through MiXCR, one entry per CDR3 protein. The sample lists about 160,000 distinct CDR3 sequences, over 55% occurring once. CD8+CD57+ cell expansion, shown by flow cytometry, had occurred in the patients selected for sequencing.

Sequenced input: sorted CD4+, CD8+, or CD8+CD57+ T cells (not recorded which) from PBMCs. The TCR comes from a human donor with aplastic anemia. This sequence joins TRBV7-8 and TRBJ2-3; perhaps TRBD2 as D (5 bases). The CDR3 region has the DNA TGTGCCAGCAGTGAATCAGGACTTCGCACAGATACGCAGTATTTT. It codes for CASSESGLRTDTQYF.